The clone carrying this TCR beta chain came up a few times. Its antigen is undetermined. Each CDR3 protein gets one entry after TCRdb re-called the 5' RACE reads with MiXCR. The table has 1.5 million or so distinct CDR3 sequences, 25% to 35% seen once; the top ten hold 0.25% to 0.3%. The CDR3 consists of 14 residues. V was pared by 3 bases and J by 4 bases, with 12 bases between. In germline, CDR1 is DFQATT, CDR2 SNEGSKA (reference sequence). Every donor was a healthy Caucasian. The sample is drawn from a study of identical twins. Findings and limits, study-wide: Fewer insertions characterized abundant cord blood beta clonotypes, whereas memory repertoires showed none. Models predicted less out-of-frame TCR alpha sharing in monozygotic twins than was found.

The source material was cord blood. This receptor was taken from a newborn girl in good health. The chain is built from TRBV20-1 and TRBJ1-4, with D tentatively TRBD1 (5 bases). The CDR3 DNA reads as TGCAGTGCTAGTCACGGGACTCTTAATGAAAAACTGTTTTTT. Amino acids: CSASHGTLNEKLFF.